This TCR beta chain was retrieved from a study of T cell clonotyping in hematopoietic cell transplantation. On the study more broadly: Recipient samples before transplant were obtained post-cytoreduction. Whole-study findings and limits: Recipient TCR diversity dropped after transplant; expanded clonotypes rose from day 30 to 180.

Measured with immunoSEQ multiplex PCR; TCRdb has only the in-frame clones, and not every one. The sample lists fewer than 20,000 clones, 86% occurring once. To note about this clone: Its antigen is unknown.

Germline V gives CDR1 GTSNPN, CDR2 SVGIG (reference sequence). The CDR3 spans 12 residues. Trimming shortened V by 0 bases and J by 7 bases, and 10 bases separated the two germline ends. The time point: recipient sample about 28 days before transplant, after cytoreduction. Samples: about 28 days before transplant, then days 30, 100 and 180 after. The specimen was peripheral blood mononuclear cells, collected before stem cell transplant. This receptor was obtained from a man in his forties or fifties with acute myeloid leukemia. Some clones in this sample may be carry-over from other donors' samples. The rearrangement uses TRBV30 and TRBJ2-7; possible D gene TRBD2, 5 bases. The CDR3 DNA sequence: TGTGCCTGGAGTGTATACCGGGAAGAGCAGTACTTC. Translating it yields CAWSVYREEQYF.